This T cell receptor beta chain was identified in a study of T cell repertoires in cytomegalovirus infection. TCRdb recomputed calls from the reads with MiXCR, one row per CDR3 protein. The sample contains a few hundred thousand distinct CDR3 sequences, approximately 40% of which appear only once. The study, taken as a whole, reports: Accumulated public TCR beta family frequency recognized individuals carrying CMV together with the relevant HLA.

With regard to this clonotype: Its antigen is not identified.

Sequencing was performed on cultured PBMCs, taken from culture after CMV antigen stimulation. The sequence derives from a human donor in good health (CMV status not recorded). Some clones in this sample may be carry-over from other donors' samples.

The CDR3 here is CASSYNPGQGENEQYF. CDR3 DNA sequence: TGTGCCAGCAGTTACAATCCGGGACAGGGAGAAAACGAGCAGTACTTC. V usage is TRBV6-2 or TRBV6-3 and J usage is TRBJ2-7; 9 bases are shared with TRBD1. Trimming cost V 2 bases and J 5 bases; bases outside gene matches: 10. The CDR3 sequence is 16 residues long. CDR1 MNHEY and CDR2 SVGEGT come from the germline V gene.